This T cell receptor (beta chain) was observed in a study of cytotoxic CD8 clonotypes in ibrutinib-treated CLL. Here immunoSEQ multiplex PCR was the method, and the copy in TCRdb shows in-frame clones only, minus some. The data hold roughly 17,000 clones, with approximately 60% observed a single time. Frozen-stored PBMCs produced roughly 2 micrograms of genomic DNA for TCR beta libraries. Per germline, CDR1 SGHRS and CDR2 YFSETQ. The V gene end was trimmed by 4 bases and the J gene end by 0 bases; junction bases not matched to a gene: 9. This CDR3 comprises 19 residues. The sequence was obtained from a human donor with chronic lymphocytic leukemia. The starting material was PBMCs, obtained after 12 months of ibrutinib treatment. The chain carries TRBV5-1 and TRBJ2-2; 13 nucleotides align to TRBD2. The CDR3 sequence: CASSPGLAGDGPNTGELFF. For the CDR3, the DNA is TGCGCCAGCAGCCCAGGACTAGCGGGAGACGGCCCGAACACCGGGGAGCTGTTTTTT.